Below, one T cell receptor (beta chain) is given with its context. In the authors' methods: Reference gene primer amplification gave nucleated cell count estimates. Data came from immunoSEQ multiplex PCR; TCRdb stores just in-frame clones and leaves some out. The V and J calls and the clone size are those of that table, but D and trimming were determined from the DNA. Of roughly 100,000 clones listed, approximately 91% are singletons. This sample was included in a study of blood T cell repertoires in COVID-19. At the level of the study: PBMCs, B-cell-depleted T cells, or T cells were the source of the cDNA or gDNA that made up the material.

In germline, CDR1 is SSHAT, CDR2 FNYEAQ (reference sequence). The trim removed 1 base at V and 1 base at J, leaving 10 bases unmatched. The CDR3 extends over 19 amino acids. The sample was peripheral blood. The clonotype originates from a young man with acute or convalescent COVID-19. The chain combines TRBV7-7 with TRBJ2-2, with TRBD2 matching 9 bases. The CDR3, as DNA: TGTGCCAGCAGCTTAGGGGTAGCGGGGGAACCCCGGAACACCGGGGAGCTGTTTTTT. Its protein is CASSLGVAGEPRNTGELFF.